Listed here are 18 T cell receptor beta chains from one sample, sequenced in a study of shared clonotypes between healthy human individuals. Method: immunoSEQ multiplex PCR; TCRdb's copy keeps in-frame clones and lacks some. The data contain approximately 2.5 million clones, around nine tenths of them singletons. Sequencing used naive CD4+ T cells sorted from blood. Subset specified: CD45RA+ positively selected. Receptors were obtained from a man between 18 and 29 years old in good health.

The CDR3: CASSGDRLYGYTF. In DNA form, the CDR3 reads TGTGCCAGCTCAGGGGACAGGCTTTATGGCTACACCTTC. The chain combines TRBV18 with TRBJ1-2; 8 nucleotides agree with TRBD1. J lost 5 bases, V lost 5 bases, and 4 bases had no gene match. This CDR3 region has 13 residues. CDR1 and CDR2 from the germline V gene are KGHSH and LQKENI. The full variable domain, completed using reference TRBV18 and TRBJ1-2, is NAGVMQNPRHLVRRRGQEARLRCSPMKGHSHVYWYRQLPEEGLKFMVYLQKENIIDESGMPKERFSAEFPKEGPSILRIQQVVRGDSAAYFCASSGDRLYGYTFGSGTRLTVV.

The genes are TRBV9 and TRBJ1-5, with 8 bases lining up with TRBD1. Germline V gene sequence: CDR1 SGDLS, CDR2 YYNGEE. The CDR3 contains 16 residues. The V gene end was trimmed by 3 bases and the J gene end by 4 bases; junction bases not matched to a gene: 9. The chain's CDR3 is CASSGPGQGANQPQHF. The CDR3 nucleotides are TGTGCCAGCAGCGGCCCAGGGCAGGGGGCTAATCAGCCCCAGCATTTT.

This clone has only one observation. Other nucleotide sequences from this sample produce the same CDR3. The J gene is TRBJ2-1, the V gene TRBV20-1, with TRBD2 matching 7 bases. Germline CDR1 and CDR2: DFQATT and SNEGSKA (reference sequence). The CDR3 covers 11 residues. Losses at the gene ends were 5 bases for V and 9 bases for J; bases not matched to a gene: 4. In nucleotides, the CDR3 is TGCAGTGCTTCGGGGGGTGCTGAGCAGTTCTTC. Protein product: CSASGGAEQFF.

The V gene is TRBV28, the J gene TRBJ1-1; weak D call: TRBD1 (6 bases). The V gene's germline CDR1 is MDHEN and CDR2 SYDVKM. V was clipped by 2 bases and J by 7 bases, with 17 bases between them. There are 15 residues in the CDR3. The CDR3 DNA sequence: TGTGCCAGCAGTTTAAGTCCTGACAGGAAGCTTGAAGCTTTCTTT. Amino acid sequence: CASSLSPDRKLEAFF.

V usage is TRBV21-1 and J usage is TRBJ2-7; TRBD2, the D gene given by the table, was not confirmed from the DNA. TRBV21-1 corresponds to a pseudogene. The CDR3 is made up of 16 amino acids. The CDR3 DNA follows: TGTGCCAGCAGCAAAAGGGCTAGCGGGAGGTACAACGAGCAGTACTTC. The encoded protein is CASSKRASGRYNEQYF.

This clone occurred a few times. The chain combines TRBV11-2 with TRBJ2-3; TRBD1 matches at 10 bases. Germline CDR1 SGHAT, CDR2 FQNNGV. The CDR3 extends over 16 amino acids. Unmatched junction bases numbered 4, after V lost 3 bases and J lost 1 base. CDR3 DNA: TGTGCCAGCAGCTTTGGACAGGGGGGTGGCACAGATACGCAGTATTTT. The encoded protein is CASSFGQGGGTDTQYF.

This chain connects TRBV11-2 to TRBJ2-7; D gene uncertain. The CDR3 sequence is 14 residues long. Germline CDR1 SGHAT, CDR2 FQNNGV. Between the trimmed V and J ends, which lost 1 base and 12 bases, there was a span of 19 bases. The CDR3 is CASSLAPSPTDPYF. CDR3 in DNA: TGTGCCAGCAGCTTAGCCCCATCGCCCACGGACCCGTACTTC.

For this clone: Other nucleotide sequences from this sample produce the same CDR3. The CDR3 DNA reads as TGTGCCATCAGTGAGTCAGGGGATAGCAATCAGCCCCAGCATTTT. Translated: CAISESGDSNQPQHF. This chain uses TRBV10-3 with TRBJ1-5; D possibly corresponds to TRBD1 (5 bases). V lost 0 bases and J 0 bases, leaving 6 bases between the germline ends. The germline CDR1 and CDR2 sequences are ENHRY and SYGVKD. This CDR3 has 15 amino acids.

The V call is TRBV6-5, the J call TRBJ2-7; 7 bases map to TRBD2. V gave up 7 bases and J gave up 3 bases; unmatched junction bases: 12. The CDR3 length is 15 residues. Germline CDR1 MNHEY, CDR2 SVGAGI. As DNA, the CDR3 is TGTGCCAGCACCCCCTGGGAGGGGCCGGGCTACGAGCAGTACTTC. The encoded protein is CASTPWEGPGYEQYF.

This chain uses TRBV2 with TRBJ2-5, with D possibly TRBD2 on 5 matching bases. The germline V gene encodes CDR1 SNHLY and CDR2 FYNNEI. The CDR3 is 15 residues long. The germline V and J ends were trimmed by 5 bases and 5 bases, with 18 bases remaining between them. The chain's CDR3 is CASSYGIQGGETQYF. The CDR3 bases are TGTGCCAGCAGTTACGGGATCCAAGGTGGTGAGACCCAGTACTTC.

CDR3 nucleotides: TGTGCCAGCAGTTTATTGGTCAGAAATAGCAATCAGCCCCAGCATTTT. This codes for CASSLLVRNSNQPQHF. The chain links TRBV28 to TRBJ1-5; D not certain. This CDR3 spans 16 amino acids. In germline, CDR1 is MDHEN, CDR2 SYDVKM. Trimming pared 1 base from V and 0 bases from J, leaving 10 bases between.

The gene calls are TRBV4-1 and TRBJ2-3; D may be TRBD1 (5 bases). Germline V gene data show CDR1 as MGHRA and CDR2 as YSYEKL. This CDR3 contains 13 residues. The germline V and J ends were trimmed by 2 bases and 4 bases, with 7 bases remaining between them. CDR3 residues: CASSQQGPDTQYF. The DNA for the CDR3 is TGCGCCAGCAGCCAACAGGGTCCAGATACGCAGTATTTT.

This clone occurred a few times. The chain couples TRBV5-4 to TRBJ1-1, with 7 bases aligning to TRBD1. The CDR3 contains 14 residues. After removal of 6 bases from V and 1 base from J, the junction contained 6 bases not matched to a gene. Germline lookup yields CDR1 SGHNT and CDR2 YYREEE (reference sequence). This CDR3 reads CASMPGTANTEAFF. Here the CDR3 DNA reads TGTGCCAGCATGCCCGGGACAGCGAACACTGAAGCTTTCTTT.

The V gene is TRBV19, the J gene TRBJ1-2, with a tentative D call TRBD1 (6 bases). Per the germline V gene, CDR1 is LNHDA and CDR2 is SQIVND (reference sequence). Trimming took 0 bases from V and 7 from J, leaving 12 bases between them. The CDR3 runs to 14 residues. Written as DNA, the CDR3 is TGTGCCAGTAGTATAGAGGGGGCGTACGGTGGCTACACCTTC. It encodes CASSIEGAYGGYTF.

The rearrangement links TRBV28 to TRBJ2-1; 8 positions agree with TRBD1. With 1 base clipped from V and 14 bases from J, the junction kept 4 bases outside the gene matches. CDR3 length: 12 residues. Germline V lookup: CDR1 MDHEN, CDR2 SYDVKM. This chain's CDR3 is CASSLYRGFEFF. CDR3 DNA sequence: TGTGCCAGCAGTTTATACAGGGGGTTTGAGTTCTTC.

The chain employs TRBV9 and TRBJ1-6; TRBD1 agrees at 8 bases. The CDR3 loop spans 16 amino acids. CDR1 and CDR2 (germline): SGDLS, YYNGEE. V was pared by 3 bases and J by 7 bases, with 9 bases of the junction left unmatched. CDR3 in DNA: TGTGCCAGCAGCGCCCGGACAGGGCCTGGAAATTCACCCCTCCACTTT. Its translation is CASSARTGPGNSPLHF.

This clone was counted a single time. CDR3 DNA: TGCGCCAGCAGCCCGAGGTCCCAGAACACTGAAGCTTTCTTT. This gives the protein CASSPRSQNTEAFF. This sequence joins TRBV5-1 and TRBJ1-1; no reliable D call. The CDR3 consists of 14 residues. Germline V lookup: CDR1 SGHRS, CDR2 YFSETQ. The V end lost 4 bases, the J end lost 1 base, and 11 bases lay between the germline ends. The whole variable domain, filled in from reference TRBV5-1 and TRBJ1-1, reads KAGVTQTPRYLIKTRGQQVTLSCSPISGHRSVSWYQQTPGQGLQFLFEYFSETQRNKGNFPGRFSGRQFSNSRSEMNVSTLELGDSALYLCASSPRSQNTEAFFGQGTRLTVV.

The chain has TRBV6-1 and TRBJ1-6, with D perhaps TRBD1 (5 bases). V lost 4 bases to trimming and J lost 5 bases, with 15 bases between them. CDR1 is MNHNS, CDR2 SASEGT, per germline. This CDR3 is built from 16 residues. This CDR3 reads CASSGQGLVNNSPLHF. CDR3 nucleotides: TGTGCCAGCAGTGGGCAGGGTCTGGTCAATAATTCACCCCTCCACTTT.